The 32 T cell receptor beta chains in this list originate from one sample, sequenced in a study of T cell responses to AZD1222 COVID-19 vaccine. The repertoire was sequenced with immunoSEQ multiplex PCR; TCRdb's copy has only in-frame clones and lacks some. This table has over 100,000 clones, about 88% appearing once. Material: peripheral blood, obtained on day 0 of AZD1222 vaccination. The origin of the receptors is an adult in good health.

V is TRBV11-3 and J is TRBJ2-1, with 11 bases that match TRBD2. The V and J ends lost 1 base and 6 bases, in that order; junction bases with no gene match: 5. CDR1 is SGHNT and CDR2 is YENEEA in the germline V gene. The CDR3 contains 16 residues. Here the CDR3 reads CASSLGGLAARNEQFF. CDR3 nucleotides: TGTGCCAGCAGCTTAGGGGGACTAGCGGCCCGCAATGAGCAGTTCTTC.

This sequence joins TRBV11-2 and TRBJ2-3, with a weak D call TRBD2 (5 bases). Looked up from germline, CDR1 is SGHAT and CDR2 is FQNNGV. This CDR3 has 15 residues. Trimming removed 5 bases from V and 4 bases from J, with 16 bases in between. CDR3 loop: CASSPGTHGSDTQYF. In DNA, the CDR3 is TGTGCCAGCAGCCCGGGAACTCACGGGTCAGATACGCAGTATTTT.

Of note for this clone: The conserved phenylalanine or tryptophan is not found at the CDR3 terminus, so this likely reflects a read error. The DNA is omitted, as the CDR3 cannot be located on it reliably, and the CDR3 follows TCRdb's listing. The genes are TRBV5-1 and TRBJ1-4; the table's D gene call, TRBD1, was not cross checked with the DNA. The length of the CDR3 is 10 amino acids, counting both ends. CDR1 is SGHRS and CDR2 is YFSETQ in the germline V gene. The CDR3 sequence: CASSPDDRFP.

This clone was detected only once. This chain joins TRBV5-6 and TRBJ1-2, with D hard to call. Trimming left V 1 base short and J 2 bases short, with 9 bases between. In germline, CDR1 is SGHDT, CDR2 YYEEEE. The CDR3 has 14 amino acids. CDR3 amino acids: CASSLSGKNYGYTF. As DNA, the CDR3 is TGTGCCAGCAGCTTGTCCGGGAAGAACTATGGCTACACCTTC. Complete variable domain (other parts from reference TRBV5-6 and TRBJ1-2): DAGVTQSPTHLIKTRGQQVTLRCSPKSGHDTVSWYQQALGQGPQFIFQYYEEEERQRGNFPDRFSGHQFPNYSSELNVNALLLGDSALYLCASSLSGKNYGYTFGSGTRLTVV.

The genes are TRBV18 and TRBJ2-7; a possible D gene is TRBD1 (6 bases). The CDR3 sequence is 13 residues long. Germline lookup yields CDR1 KGHSH and CDR2 LQKENI. The V and J ends lost 1 base and 5 bases respectively, with 9 bases between them. The CDR3 loop is CASSPRGLHEQYV. CDR3 nucleotides: TGTGCCAGCTCACCACGGGGGCTTCACGAGCAGTACGTC.

The rearrangement uses TRBV15 and TRBJ2-7; no firm D call. Trimming removed 0 bases at V and 3 bases at J, with 12 bases between. This CDR3 contains 15 residues. Germline V CDR1 and CDR2: LNHNV, YYDKDF (reference sequence). CDR3 protein: CATSRDKPSSYEQYF. The CDR3 DNA reads as TGTGCCACCAGCAGAGATAAACCGTCCAGCTACGAGCAGTACTTC.

J is TRBJ2-7 and V is TRBV7-3; no reliable D call. This CDR3 spans 15 amino acids. V lost 5 bases and J 0 bases, leaving 14 bases between the germline ends. Looked up from germline, CDR1 is SGHTA and CDR2 is FQGTGA. This chain's CDR3 is CASSPRPALSYEQYF. For the CDR3, the DNA is TGTGCCAGCAGCCCAAGGCCAGCCCTCTCCTACGAGCAGTACTTC.

The chain is built from TRBV6-2 or TRBV6-3 and TRBJ1-5; no definite D call. Germline CDR1 MNHEY, CDR2 SVGEGT. Trimming pared 6 bases from V and 1 base from J, leaving 16 bases between. The CDR3 covers 16 residues. The CDR3 loop reads CASSPGSAWSNQPQHF. The CDR3 nucleotides are TGTGCCAGCAGCCCCGGGTCGGCTTGGAGCAATCAGCCCCAGCATTTT.

The chain uses TRBV11-2 and TRBJ1-1; D is unclear. Trimming stripped 3 bases from V and 1 base from J, with 6 bases between. From germline, CDR1 is SGHAT and CDR2 FQNNGV. CDR3 length: 13 amino acids. CDR3 sequence: CASSFEGNTEAFF. The CDR3 DNA reads as TGTGCCAGCAGCTTTGAGGGGAACACTGAAGCTTTCTTT.

This clone was observed once. This chain joins TRBV30 and TRBJ1-5; perhaps TRBD1 as D (6 bases). CDR3 length: 17 amino acids. V gave up 2 bases and J gave up 3 bases, with 20 bases separating them. Germline assignment: CDR1 GTSNPN and CDR2 SVGIG (reference sequence). The CDR3 sequence is CAWSIPTGSVHNQPQHF. In DNA form, the CDR3 reads TGTGCCTGGAGTATTCCAACAGGGTCGGTACACAATCAGCCCCAGCATTTT. Looking up the rest from reference TRBV30 and TRBJ1-5 gives the full variable domain: SQTIHQWPATLVQPVGSPLSLECTVEGTSNPNLYWYRQAAGRGLQLLFYSVGIGQISSEVPQNLSASRPQDRQFILSSKKLLLSDSGFYLCAWSIPTGSVHNQPQHFGDGTRLSIL.

V is TRBV7-2 and J is TRBJ1-2, with TRBD1 identical over 7 bases. The V and J ends lost 5 bases and 5 bases, in that order; junction bases with no gene match: 14. This CDR3 has 16 amino acids. Germline values: CDR1 SGHTA, CDR2 FQGNSA. The CDR3 loop is CASSPGGQALYYGYTF. CDR3 DNA sequence: TGTGCCAGCAGCCCCGGCGGACAGGCCCTCTATTATGGCTACACCTTC.

The chain carries TRBV4-1 and TRBJ1-5, with TRBD1 matching over 7 bases. After removal of 4 bases from V and 3 bases from J, the junction contained 6 bases not matched to a gene. The CDR3 length is 15 residues. Germline V lookup: CDR1 MGHRA, CDR2 YSYEKL. The chain's CDR3 is CASSPPDRANQPQHF. CDR3 bases: TGCGCCAGCAGCCCACCTGACAGGGCCAATCAGCCCCAGCATTTT.

V and J are TRBV9 and TRBJ2-2, with 10 positions matching TRBD1. The CDR3 has 17 amino acids. Trimming cost V 0 bases and J 7 bases; bases outside gene matches: 9. Germline V gene lookup returns CDR1 SGDLS and CDR2 YYNGEE. As DNA, the CDR3 is TGTGCCAGCAGCGTAGGGAGGACAGGGGGGACGTACGGGGAGCTGTTTTTT. Residues: CASSVGRTGGTYGELFF.

This clone was found once. J is TRBJ2-7 and V is TRBV6-2 or TRBV6-3; D perhaps matches TRBD1 (6 bases). Germline values: CDR1 MNHEY, CDR2 SVGEGT. With 6 bases removed from V and 3 bases from J, the gap between germline ends came to 24 bases. This CDR3 contains 17 residues. CDR3: CASSLRAGALGNYEQYF. The CDR3 DNA sequence: TGTGCCAGCAGCCTCAGGGCAGGGGCCCTGGGGAACTACGAGCAGTACTTC.

V gene TRBV7-3 combines with J gene TRBJ2-3, with D possibly TRBD2 on 5 matching bases. Trimming shortened V by 4 bases and J by 5 bases, and 13 bases separated the two germline ends. This CDR3 spans 14 amino acids. Germline CDR1 is SGHTA and CDR2 is FQGTGA. CDR3 DNA: TGTGCCAGCAGCTCGGAGTGGAGGTTAGATACGCAGTATTTT. The encoded protein is CASSSEWRLDTQYF. Variable domain in full (rest from reference TRBV7-3 and TRBJ2-3): GAGVSQTPSNKVTEKGKYVELRCDPISGHTALYWYRQSLGQGPEFLIYFQGTGAADDSGLPNDRFFAVRPEGSVSTLKIQRTERGDSAVYLCASSSEWRLDTQYFGPGTRLTVL.

V usage is TRBV4-1 and J usage is TRBJ2-3; 9 bases align to TRBD2. The CDR3 length is 18 residues. The V and J ends lost 0 bases and 4 bases, in that order; junction bases with no gene match: 11. Germline V gene lookup returns CDR1 MGHRA and CDR2 YSYEKL. The CDR3 region has the DNA TGCGCCAGCAGCCAAGATAAGTTGGCGGGAGGGCCGGCAGATACGCAGTATTTT. It yields the protein CASSQDKLAGGPADTQYF.

The V and J genes are TRBV21-1 and TRBJ2-7; the table's D call TRBD2 went unverified against the DNA. TRBV21-1 is a documented pseudogene. This CDR3 comprises 16 residues. CDR3 sequence: CASSKGKDSLAYEQYV. The DNA of the CDR3 is TGTGCCAGCAGCAAAGGGAAGGACTCTTTAGCCTACGAGCAGTACGTC.

This clone turned up a few times. The J gene is TRBJ1-6, the V gene TRBV25-1, with D unresolved. CDR3 size: 13 residues. V was pared by 5 bases and J by 7 bases, with 9 bases between. Germline V CDR1 and CDR2: MGHDK, SYGVNS. CDR3 loop: CASSLGPNSPLHF. CDR3 in DNA: TGTGCCAGCAGTCTGGGCCCCAATTCACCCCTCCACTTT.

The chain combines TRBV19 with TRBJ2-1; D gene ambiguous. The CDR3 has 15 amino acids. The germline V and J ends were trimmed by 7 bases and 8 bases, with 21 bases remaining between them. Germline V gene lookup returns CDR1 LNHDA and CDR2 SQIVND (reference sequence). As DNA, the CDR3 is TGTGCCAGTACCCCTTTTGGTGGCCAGTGGCATGAGCAGTTCTTC. This encodes CASTPFGGQWHEQFF.

J is TRBJ2-3 and V is TRBV7-8, with 8 bases that match TRBD2. The CDR3 has 15 amino acids. V lost 3 bases, J lost 4 bases, and 6 bases stayed unmatched. The germline V gene has CDR1 SGHVS and CDR2 FQNEAQ. The CDR3 loop is CASSLGVAGSDTQYF. The CDR3 DNA follows: TGTGCCAGCAGCTTGGGGGTAGCGGGATCAGATACGCAGTATTTT.

The chain links TRBV7-9 to TRBJ1-1, with D unresolved. Germline-derived CDR1 and CDR2 are SEHNR and FQNEAQ (reference sequence). This CDR3 is built from 13 residues. V lost 5 bases, J lost 4 bases, and 11 bases lay in between. The CDR3 loop is CASSPRVGTEAFF. The CDR3 DNA follows: TGTGCCAGCAGCCCTAGGGTCGGCACTGAAGCTTTCTTT. The full variable domain, completed using reference TRBV7-9 and TRBJ1-1, is DTGVSQNPRHKITKRGQNVTFRCDPISEHNRLYWYRQTLGQGPEFLTYFQNEAQLEKSRLLSDRFSAERPKGSFSTLEIQRTEQGDSAMYLCASSPRVGTEAFFGQGTRLTVV.

This clone is a singleton in its sample. The rearrangement uses TRBV9 and TRBJ2-1, with 9 bases identical to TRBD2. The CDR3 has 16 residues. V lost 5 bases, J lost 5 bases, and 11 bases stayed unmatched. The V gene's germline CDR1 is SGDLS and CDR2 YYNGEE. CDR3 bases: TGTGCCAGCAGTGAGCGGGAGGCCCCACAAAACAATGAGCAGTTCTTC. Translating gives CASSEREAPQNNEQFF. Full variable domain (missing parts from reference TRBV9 and TRBJ2-1): DSGVTQTPKHLITATGQRVTLRCSPRSGDLSVYWYQQSLDQGLQFLIQYYNGEERAKGNILERFSAQQFPDLHSELNLSSLELGDSALYFCASSEREAPQNNEQFFGPGTRLTVL.

The CDR3 coding sequence is TGTGCCAGCAGCCAAGTCGGCGGAATCACAGATACGCAGTATTTT. This sequence encodes CASSQVGGITDTQYF. This chain uses TRBV14 with TRBJ2-3; unclear D gene. Germline V gene lookup returns CDR1 SGHDN and CDR2 FVKESK. V lost 1 base and J 2 bases, leaving 10 bases between the germline ends. The CDR3 sequence is 15 residues long.

This chain joins TRBV7-2 and TRBJ2-7; TRBD2 aligns across 7 bases. Germline CDR1 SGHTA, CDR2 FQGNSA. V lost 1 base and J lost 2; bases outside the gene matches: 8. This CDR3 is 16 amino acids long. CDR3 amino acids: CASSLGGGVRPYEQYF. The CDR3 DNA sequence: TGTGCCAGCAGCTTAGGGGGGGGAGTCCGCCCCTACGAGCAGTACTTC.

This rearrangement joins TRBV11-2 to TRBJ2-3; D may be TRBD2 (5 bases). Trimming removed 1 base at V and 3 bases at J, with 11 bases between. The germline gives CDR1 SGHAT, CDR2 FQNNGV. This CDR3 comprises 15 residues. The CDR3 spells CASSLVGLATDTQYF. The CDR3 DNA reads as TGTGCCAGCAGCTTAGTAGGCCTAGCAACAGATACGCAGTATTTT.

The chain is built from TRBV5-1 and TRBJ1-1; D unclear. Germline lookup yields CDR1 SGHRS and CDR2 YFSETQ. The CDR3 runs to 15 residues. Trimming removed 4 bases from V and 1 base from J, with 14 bases in between. CDR3 in DNA: TGCGCCAGCAGCCCCCCCCACCTTGAGAACACTGAAGCTTTCTTT. It is translated as CASSPPHLENTEAFF.

The V gene is TRBV19, the J gene TRBJ1-6; D call uncertain. V was clipped by 5 bases and J by 0 bases, with 11 bases between them. The CDR3 is 16 amino acids. From germline, CDR1 is LNHDA and CDR2 SQIVND (reference sequence). This chain's CDR3 is CASSASRISYNSPLHF. In DNA, the CDR3 is TGTGCCAGTAGTGCCTCAAGGATCTCCTATAATTCACCCCTCCACTTT.

The rearrangement links TRBV19 to TRBJ1-1; D gene uncertain. Germline-derived CDR1 and CDR2 are LNHDA and SQIVND (reference sequence). The CDR3 totals 13 residues. The germline V and J ends were trimmed by 9 bases and 5 bases, with 16 bases remaining between them. The DNA of the CDR3 is TGTGCCAGCACTACCCCGGGGAAGACTGAAGCTTTCTTT. It yields the protein CASTTPGKTEAFF. The complete variable domain, with remaining parts taken from reference TRBV19 and TRBJ1-1, reads DGGITQSPKYLFRKEGQNVTLSCEQNLNHDAMYWYRQDPGQGLRLIYYSQIVNDFQKGDIAEGYSVSREKKESFPLTVTSAQKNPTAFYLCASTTPGKTEAFFGQGTRLTVV.

V usage is TRBV7-2 and J usage is TRBJ1-5, with a tentative D call TRBD1 (5 bases). The CDR3 spans 15 residues. Germline lookup yields CDR1 SGHTA and CDR2 FQGNSA. V was pared by 5 bases and J by 0 bases, with 11 bases between. This chain's CDR3 is CASSPGGNSNQPQHF. DNA of the CDR3: TGTGCCAGCAGCCCGGGGGGGAATAGCAATCAGCCCCAGCATTTT.

This clone was picked up a small number of times. This chain links TRBV11-3 with TRBJ1-1, with no clear D. V was trimmed by 0 bases and J by 1 base, leaving 3 bases between them. CDR1 SGHNT and CDR2 YENEEA come from the germline V gene. This CDR3 has 13 amino acids. CDR3 coding DNA: TGTGCCAGCAGCTTAGAGTGGAACACTGAAGCTTTCTTT. Encoded protein: CASSLEWNTEAFF.

CDR3 sequence reads: CASSIKGLGLAVNTGELFF. The CDR3, as DNA: TGTGCCAGTAGTATCAAGGGCCTGGGACTAGCGGTAAACACCGGGGAGCTGTTTTTT. The V and J genes are TRBV19 and TRBJ2-2, with 11 nucleotides matching TRBD2. Trimming removed 3 bases from V and 2 bases from J; junction bases left unmatched: 11. Germline lookup yields CDR1 LNHDA and CDR2 SQIVND (reference sequence). The CDR3 consists of 19 residues.

V is TRBV5-4 and J is TRBJ2-7, with D perhaps TRBD2 (6 bases). The germline gives CDR1 SGHNT, CDR2 YYREEE (reference sequence). The CDR3 loop spans 14 amino acids. The V gene lost 4 bases and the J gene lost 3 bases, with 14 bases spanning the gap. The CDR3 spells CASSASVGGYEQYF. The CDR3, as DNA: TGTGCCAGCAGCGCAAGCGTCGGGGGCTACGAGCAGTACTTC.